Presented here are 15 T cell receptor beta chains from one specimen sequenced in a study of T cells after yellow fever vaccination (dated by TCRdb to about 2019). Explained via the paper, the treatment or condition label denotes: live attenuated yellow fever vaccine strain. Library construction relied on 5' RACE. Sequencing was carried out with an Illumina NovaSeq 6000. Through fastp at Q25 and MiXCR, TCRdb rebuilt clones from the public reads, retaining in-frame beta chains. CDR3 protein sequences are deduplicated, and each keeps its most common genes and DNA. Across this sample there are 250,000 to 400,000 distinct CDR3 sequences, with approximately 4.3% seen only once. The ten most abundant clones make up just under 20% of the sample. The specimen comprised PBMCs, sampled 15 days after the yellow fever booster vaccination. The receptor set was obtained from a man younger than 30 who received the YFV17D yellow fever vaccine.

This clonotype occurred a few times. CDR3 region: CASSLGQYQETQYF. In nucleotides, the CDR3 is TGTGCCAGCAGCTTAGGACAGTACCAAGAGACCCAGTACTTC. The gene calls are TRBV7-6 and TRBJ2-5; possible D gene TRBD1, 5 bases. The CDR3 sequence is 14 residues long. From germline, CDR1 is SGHVS and CDR2 FNYEAQ. V shed 1 base and J shed 0 bases, with 6 bases lying between them. Supplemented by reference TRBV7-6 and TRBJ2-5, the full variable domain reads GAGVSQSPRYKVTKRGQDVALRCDPISGHVSLYWYRQALGQGPEFLTYFNYEAQQDKSGLPNDRFSAERPEGSISTLTIQRTEQRDSAMYRCASSLGQYQETQYFGPGTRLLVL.

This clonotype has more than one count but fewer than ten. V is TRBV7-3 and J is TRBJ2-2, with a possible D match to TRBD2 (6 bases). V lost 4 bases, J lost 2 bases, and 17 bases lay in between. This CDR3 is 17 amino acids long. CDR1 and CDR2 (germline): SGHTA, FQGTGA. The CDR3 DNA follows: TGTGCCAGCAGCTCTATCGCCGCGGGGATAAACACCGGGGAGCTGTTTTTT. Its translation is CASSSIAAGINTGELFF.

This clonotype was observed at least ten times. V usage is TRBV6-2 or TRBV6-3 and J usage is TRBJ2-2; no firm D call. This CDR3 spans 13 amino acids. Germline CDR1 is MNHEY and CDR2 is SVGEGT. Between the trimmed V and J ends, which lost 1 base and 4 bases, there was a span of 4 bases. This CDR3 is CASSYWATGELFF. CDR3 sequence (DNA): TGTGCCAGCAGTTACTGGGCCACCGGGGAGCTGTTTTTT.

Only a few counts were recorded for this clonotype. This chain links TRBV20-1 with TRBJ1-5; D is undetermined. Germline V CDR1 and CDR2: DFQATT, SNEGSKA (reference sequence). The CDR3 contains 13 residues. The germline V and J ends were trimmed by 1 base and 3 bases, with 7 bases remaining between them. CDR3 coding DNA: TGCAGTGCTAGAGGCAGTTACAATCAGCCCCAGCATTTT. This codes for CSARGSYNQPQHF.

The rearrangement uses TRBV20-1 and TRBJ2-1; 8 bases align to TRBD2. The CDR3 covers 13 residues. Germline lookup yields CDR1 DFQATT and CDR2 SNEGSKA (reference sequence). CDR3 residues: CSPRGGTYNEQFF. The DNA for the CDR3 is TGCAGCCCGCGCGGGGGGACCTACAATGAGCAGTTCTTC.

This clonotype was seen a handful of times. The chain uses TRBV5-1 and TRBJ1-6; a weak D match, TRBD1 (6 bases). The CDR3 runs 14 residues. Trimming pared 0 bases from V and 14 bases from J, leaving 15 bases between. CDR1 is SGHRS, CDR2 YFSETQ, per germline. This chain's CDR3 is CASSLDDPGTTLHF. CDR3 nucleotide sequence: TGCGCCAGCAGCTTGGATGACCCCGGGACAACCCTCCACTTT.

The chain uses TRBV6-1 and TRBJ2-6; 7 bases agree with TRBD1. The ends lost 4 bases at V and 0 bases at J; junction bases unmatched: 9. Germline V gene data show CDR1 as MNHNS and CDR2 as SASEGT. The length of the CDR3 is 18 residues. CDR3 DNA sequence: TGTGCCAGCAGTGGGACAGGTCCGTTCCTCTCTGGGGCCAACGTCCTGACTTTC. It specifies CASSGTGPFLSGANVLTF.

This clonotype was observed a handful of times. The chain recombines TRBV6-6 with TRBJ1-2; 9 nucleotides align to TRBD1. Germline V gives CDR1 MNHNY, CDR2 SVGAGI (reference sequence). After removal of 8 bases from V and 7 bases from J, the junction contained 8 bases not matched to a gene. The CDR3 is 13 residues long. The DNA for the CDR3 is TGTGCCAGCCATGACAGGGGGGGAGGTGGCTACACCTTC. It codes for CASHDRGGGGYTF.

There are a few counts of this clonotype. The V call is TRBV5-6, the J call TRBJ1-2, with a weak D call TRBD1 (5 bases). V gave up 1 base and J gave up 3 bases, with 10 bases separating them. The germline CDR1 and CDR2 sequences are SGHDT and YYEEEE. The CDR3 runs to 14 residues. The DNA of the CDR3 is TGTGCCAGCAGCTTGTTCGGGGCCTACTATGGCTACACCTTC. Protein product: CASSLFGAYYGYTF.

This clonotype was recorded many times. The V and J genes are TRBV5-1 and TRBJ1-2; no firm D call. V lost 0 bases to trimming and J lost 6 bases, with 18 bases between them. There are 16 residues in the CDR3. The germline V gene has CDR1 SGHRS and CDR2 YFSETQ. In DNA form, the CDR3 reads TGCGCCAGCAGCTTGGGGCAGGCGCCAAGGGTAGATGGCTACACCTTC. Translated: CASSLGQAPRVDGYTF.

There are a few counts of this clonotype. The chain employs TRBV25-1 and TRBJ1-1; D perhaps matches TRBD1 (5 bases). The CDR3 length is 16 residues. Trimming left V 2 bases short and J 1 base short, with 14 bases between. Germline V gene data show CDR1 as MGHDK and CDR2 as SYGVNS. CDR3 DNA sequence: TGTGCCAGCAGTGAACTAGGAGCGGACAAGAACACTGAAGCTTTCTTT. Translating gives CASSELGADKNTEAFF.

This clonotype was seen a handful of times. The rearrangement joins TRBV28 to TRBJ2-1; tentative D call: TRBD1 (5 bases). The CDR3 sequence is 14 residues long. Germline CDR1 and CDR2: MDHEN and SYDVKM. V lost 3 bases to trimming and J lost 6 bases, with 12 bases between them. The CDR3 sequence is CASSLEPDSNEQFF. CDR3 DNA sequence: TGTGCCAGCAGTTTGGAGCCCGACAGCAATGAGCAGTTCTTC.

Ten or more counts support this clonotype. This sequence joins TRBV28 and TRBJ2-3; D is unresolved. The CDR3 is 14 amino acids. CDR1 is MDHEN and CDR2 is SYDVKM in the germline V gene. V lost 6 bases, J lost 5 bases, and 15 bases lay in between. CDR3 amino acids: CASSHEQMRDTQYF. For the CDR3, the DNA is TGTGCCAGCAGCCATGAACAAATGCGAGATACGCAGTATTTT.

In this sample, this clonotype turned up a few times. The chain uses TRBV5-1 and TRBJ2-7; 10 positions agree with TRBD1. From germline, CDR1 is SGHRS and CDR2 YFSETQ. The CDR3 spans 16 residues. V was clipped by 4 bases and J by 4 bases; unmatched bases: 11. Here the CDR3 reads CASSVPSGTGEYEQYV. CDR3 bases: TGCGCCAGCAGCGTTCCGTCCGGGACAGGGGAGTACGAGCAGTACGTC.

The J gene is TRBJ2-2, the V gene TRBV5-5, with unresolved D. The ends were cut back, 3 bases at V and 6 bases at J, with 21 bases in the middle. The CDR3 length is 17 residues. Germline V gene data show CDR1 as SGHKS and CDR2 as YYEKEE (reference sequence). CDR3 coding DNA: TGTGCCAGCAGCTCCGAACCCCCTCGACATGTTCCCGGGGAGCTGTTTTTT. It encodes CASSSEPPRHVPGELFF.